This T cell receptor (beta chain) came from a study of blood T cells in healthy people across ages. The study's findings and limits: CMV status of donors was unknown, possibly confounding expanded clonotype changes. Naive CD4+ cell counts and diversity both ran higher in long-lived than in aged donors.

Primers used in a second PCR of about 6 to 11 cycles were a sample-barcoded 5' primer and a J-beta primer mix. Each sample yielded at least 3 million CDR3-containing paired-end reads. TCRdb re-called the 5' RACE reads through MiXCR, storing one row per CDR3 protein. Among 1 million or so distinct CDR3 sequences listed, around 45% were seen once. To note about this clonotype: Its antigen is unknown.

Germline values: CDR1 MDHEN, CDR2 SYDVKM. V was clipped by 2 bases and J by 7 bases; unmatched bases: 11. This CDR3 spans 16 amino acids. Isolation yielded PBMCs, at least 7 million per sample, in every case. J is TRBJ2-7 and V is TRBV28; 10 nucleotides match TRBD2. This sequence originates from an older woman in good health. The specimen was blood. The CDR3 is CASSLKGLAGVGEQYF. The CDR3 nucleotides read TGTGCCAGCAGTTTAAAGGGGCTAGCGGGAGTGGGTGAGCAGTACTTC.